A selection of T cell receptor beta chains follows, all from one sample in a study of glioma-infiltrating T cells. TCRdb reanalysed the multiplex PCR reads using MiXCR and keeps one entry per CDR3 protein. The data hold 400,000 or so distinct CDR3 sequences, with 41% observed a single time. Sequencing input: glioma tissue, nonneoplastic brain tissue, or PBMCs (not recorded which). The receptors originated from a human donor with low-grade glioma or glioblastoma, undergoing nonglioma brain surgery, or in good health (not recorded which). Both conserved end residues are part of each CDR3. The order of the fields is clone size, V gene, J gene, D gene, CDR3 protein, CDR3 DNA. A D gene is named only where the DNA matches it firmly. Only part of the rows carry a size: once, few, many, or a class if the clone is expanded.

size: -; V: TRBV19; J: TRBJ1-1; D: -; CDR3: CASSVSGPSREHTEAFF; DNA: TGTGCCAGTAGTGTCTCTGGACCATCCAGGGAGCACACTGAAGCTTTCTTT
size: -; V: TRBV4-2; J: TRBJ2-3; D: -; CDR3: CASSQTLQGISRDTQYF; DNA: TGTGCCAGCAGCCAAACTTTACAGGGTATTAGCAGAGATACGCAGTATTTT
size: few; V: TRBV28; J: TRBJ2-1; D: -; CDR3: CASRDPGNEQFF; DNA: TGTGCCAGCAGGGACCCCGGCAATGAGCAGTTCTTC
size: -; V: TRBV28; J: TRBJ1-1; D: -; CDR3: CASSSPPGEGDAEAFF; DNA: TGTGCCAGCAGTTCCCCTCCGGGGGAAGGGGACGCTGAAGCTTTCTTT
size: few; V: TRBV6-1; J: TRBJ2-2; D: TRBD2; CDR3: CASRDTGGEGLNGELFF; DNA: TGTGCCAGCAGAGACACGGGCGGGGAGGGCCTAAACGGGGAGCTGTTTTTT
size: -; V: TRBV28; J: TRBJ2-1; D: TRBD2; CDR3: CASSGLAGVFSWQFF; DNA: TGTGCCAGCTCCGGACTAGCGGGAGTCTTTTCATGGCAGTTCTTC
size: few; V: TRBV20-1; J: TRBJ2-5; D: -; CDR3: CSAWTVMYQETQYF; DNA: TGCAGTGCCTGGACAGTTATGTACCAAGAGACCCAGTACTTC
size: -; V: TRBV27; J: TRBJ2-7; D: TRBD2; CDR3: CASSNLAGGPYGQYF; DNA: TGTGCCAGCAGTAATCTAGCGGGAGGGCCCTACGGGCAGTACTTC
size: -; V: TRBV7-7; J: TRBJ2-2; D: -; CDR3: CASSFTSSNTGELFF; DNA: TGTGCTAGCAGCTTTACCAGCTCGAACACCGGGGAGCTGTTTTTT
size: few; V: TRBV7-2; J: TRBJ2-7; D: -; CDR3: CASSSRQDVYEQYF; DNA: TGTGCCAGCAGCTCAAGACAGGACGTCTACGAGCAGTACTTC
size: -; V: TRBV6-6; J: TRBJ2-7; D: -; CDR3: CASSYSPGVHEQYF; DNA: TGTGCCAGCAGTTACTCCCCGGGAGTCCACGAGCAGTACTTC
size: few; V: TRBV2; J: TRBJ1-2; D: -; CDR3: CASIQTPSNYGYTF; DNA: TGTGCCAGCATCCAGACTCCTTCTAACTATGGCTACACCTTC
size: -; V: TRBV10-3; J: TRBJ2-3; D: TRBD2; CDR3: CAISEYTSGSQDTQYF; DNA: TGTGCCATCAGTGAGTACACTAGCGGGAGTCAAGATACGCAGTATTTT
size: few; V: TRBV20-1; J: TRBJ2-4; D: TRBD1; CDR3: CSANDRAIGNIQYF; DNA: TGCAGTGCTAACGACAGGGCTATCGGAAACATTCAGTACTTC
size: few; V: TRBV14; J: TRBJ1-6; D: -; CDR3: CASSQGSNSPLHF; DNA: TGTGCCAGCAGCCAGGGGTCCAATTCACCCCTCCACTTT
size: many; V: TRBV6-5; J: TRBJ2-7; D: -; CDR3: CASSYAYSYEQYF; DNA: TGTGCCAGCAGTTACGCCTACTCCTACGAGCAGTACTTC
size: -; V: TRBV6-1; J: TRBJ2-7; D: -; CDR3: CASGYRVDGTYEQYF; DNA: TGTGCCAGCGGTTATAGGGTGGACGGAACCTACGAGCAGTACTTC
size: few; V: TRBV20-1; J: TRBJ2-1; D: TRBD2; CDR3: CSARGPLAANNEQFF; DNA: TGCAGTGCTAGGGGTCCGCTAGCGGCTAACAATGAGCAGTTCTTC
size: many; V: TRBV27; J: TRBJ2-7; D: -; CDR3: CASSPIGFSSYEQYF; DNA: TGTGCCAGCAGCCCTATCGGGTTCAGCTCCTACGAGCAGTACTTC
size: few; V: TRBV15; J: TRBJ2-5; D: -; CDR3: CATSSRTQETQYF; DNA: TGTGCCACCAGCAGCAGGACCCAAGAGACCCAGTACTTC
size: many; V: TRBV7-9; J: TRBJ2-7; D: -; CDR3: CASSLVGDSYEQYF; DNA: TGTGCCAGCAGCTTGGTCGGGGACTCCTACGAGCAGTACTTC
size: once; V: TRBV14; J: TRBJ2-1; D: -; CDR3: CASSQLGRSSYNEQFF; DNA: TGTGCCAGCAGCCAGCTCGGGAGAAGTTCCTACAATGAGCAGTTCTTC
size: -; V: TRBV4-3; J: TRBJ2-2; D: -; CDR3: CASSHANTGELFF; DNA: TGCGCCAGCAGCCACGCGAACACCGGGGAGCTGTTTTTT
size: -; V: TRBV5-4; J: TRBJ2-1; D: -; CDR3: CVSSLEGPDEQFF; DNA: TGTGTCAGCAGCTTGGAAGGCCCGGATGAGCAGTTCTTC
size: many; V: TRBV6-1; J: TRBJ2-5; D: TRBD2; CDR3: CASSEWRGQETQYF; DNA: TGTGCCAGCAGTGAATGGCGGGGGCAAGAGACCCAGTACTTC
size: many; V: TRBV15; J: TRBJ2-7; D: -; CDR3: CATSRDRRTSYEQYF; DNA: TGTGCCACCAGCAGAGATCGGAGGACCAGCTACGAGCAGTACTTC
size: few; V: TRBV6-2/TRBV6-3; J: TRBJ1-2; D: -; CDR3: CASSYPAESNYGYTF; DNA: TGTGCCAGCAGTTACCCGGCCGAGTCTAACTATGGCTACACCTTC
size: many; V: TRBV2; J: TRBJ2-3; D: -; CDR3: CASSGPGDTQYF; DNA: TGTGCCAGCAGTGGCCCCGGGGATACGCAGTATTTT
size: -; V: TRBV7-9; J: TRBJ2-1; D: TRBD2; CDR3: CASSVTLRLAGGPNEQFF; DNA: TGTGCCAGCAGCGTCACGCTCCGACTAGCGGGAGGGCCGAATGAGCAGTTCTTC
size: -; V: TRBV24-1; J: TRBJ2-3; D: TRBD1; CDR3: CATSARQGRDTQYF; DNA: TGTGCCACCAGTGCCCGACAGGGAAGGGATACGCAGTATTTT
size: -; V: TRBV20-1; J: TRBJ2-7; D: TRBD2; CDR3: CSATPIAGGWSYEQYF; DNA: TGCAGTGCTACCCCCATAGCGGGAGGGTGGAGCTACGAGCAGTACTTC
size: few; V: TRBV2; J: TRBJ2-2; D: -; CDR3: CASSFDGSGELFF; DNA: TGTGCCAGCAGTTTTGACGGGTCCGGGGAGCTGTTTTTT
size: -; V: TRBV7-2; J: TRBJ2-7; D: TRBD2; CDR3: CASGRLAAFGDDEQYF; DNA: TGTGCCAGCGGCAGACTAGCGGCCTTCGGGGACGACGAGCAGTACTTC
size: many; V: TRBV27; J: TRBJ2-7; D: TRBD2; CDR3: CASSWASGKIYEQYF; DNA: TGTGCCAGCTCCTGGGCTAGCGGGAAAATCTACGAGCAGTACTTC
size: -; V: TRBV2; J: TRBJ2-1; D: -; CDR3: CASSGLEQFF; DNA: TGTGCCAGCAGCGGACTTGAGCAGTTCTTC
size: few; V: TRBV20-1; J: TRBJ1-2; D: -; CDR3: CSAGTFNYGYTF; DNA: TGCAGTGCCGGGACCTTTAACTATGGCTACACCTTC
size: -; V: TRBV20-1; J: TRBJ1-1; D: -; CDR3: CSARRDGRPNTEAFF; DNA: TGCAGTGCTAGAAGAGACGGACGTCCGAACACTGAAGCTTTCTTT
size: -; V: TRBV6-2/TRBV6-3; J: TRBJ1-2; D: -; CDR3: CASSSQDEPNYGYTF; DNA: TGTGCCAGCAGTTCCCAGGATGAACCTAACTATGGCTACACCTTC
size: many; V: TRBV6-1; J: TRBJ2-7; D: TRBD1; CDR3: CASRSYSGTASYEQYF; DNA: TGTGCCAGCAGGTCCTACTCCGGGACAGCAAGCTACGAGCAGTACTTC
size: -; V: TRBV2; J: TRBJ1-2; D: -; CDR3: CASSVGGRNYGYTF; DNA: TGTGCCAGCAGTGTCGGGGGGCGAAACTATGGCTACACCTTC
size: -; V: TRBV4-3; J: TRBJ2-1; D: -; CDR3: CASSQVPVLAEQFF; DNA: TGCGCCAGCAGCCAAGTACCCGTGCTAGCGGAGCAGTTCTTC
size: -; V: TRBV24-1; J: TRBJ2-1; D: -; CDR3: CATSVGHNNEQFF; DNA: TGTGCCACCAGTGTGGGTCACAACAATGAGCAGTTCTTC
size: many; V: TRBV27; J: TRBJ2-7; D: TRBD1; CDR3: CASRWGQGPSYEQYF; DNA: TGTGCCAGCCGCTGGGGACAGGGGCCTTCCTACGAGCAGTACTTC
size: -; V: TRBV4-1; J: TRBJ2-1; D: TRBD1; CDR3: CASSYLPGQTEGQFF; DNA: TGCGCCAGCAGCTACCTGCCGGGACAGACTGAGGGGCAGTTCTTC
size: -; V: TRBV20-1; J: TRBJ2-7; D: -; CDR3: CSARDLRESYEQYF; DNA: TGCAGTGCTAGAGACCTAAGGGAGTCCTACGAGCAGTACTTC
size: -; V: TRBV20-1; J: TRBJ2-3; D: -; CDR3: CSAGTFHKVSDTQYF; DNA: TGCAGTGCTGGAACATTTCACAAGGTTTCTGATACGCAGTATTTT
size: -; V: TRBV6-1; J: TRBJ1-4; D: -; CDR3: CASRTRRTNEKLFF; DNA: TGTGCCAGCAGGACCAGACGAACTAATGAAAAACTGTTTTTT
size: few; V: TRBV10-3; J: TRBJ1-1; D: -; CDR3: CAISLGTEAFF; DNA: TGTGCCATCAGCCTCGGGACCGAAGCTTTCTTT
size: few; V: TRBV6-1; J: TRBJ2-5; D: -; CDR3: CASSEMVAAQETQYF; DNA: TGTGCCAGCAGTGAGATGGTGGCTGCACAAGAGACCCAGTACTTC